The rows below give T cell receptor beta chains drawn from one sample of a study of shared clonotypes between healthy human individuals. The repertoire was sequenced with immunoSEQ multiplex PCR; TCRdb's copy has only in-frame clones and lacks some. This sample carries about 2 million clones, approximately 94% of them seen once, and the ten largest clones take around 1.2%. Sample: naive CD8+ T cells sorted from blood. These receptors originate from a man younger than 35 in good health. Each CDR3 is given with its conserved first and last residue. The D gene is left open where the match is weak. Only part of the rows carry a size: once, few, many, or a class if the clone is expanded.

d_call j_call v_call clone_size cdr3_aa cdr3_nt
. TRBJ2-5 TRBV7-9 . CASSRTPGLETQYF TGTGCCAGCAGCAGGACCCCGGGGCTGGAGACCCAGTACTTC
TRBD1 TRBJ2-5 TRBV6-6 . CASSYAPGQGEETQYF TGTGCCAGCAGTTACGCTCCGGGACAGGGGGAAGAGACCCAGTACTTC
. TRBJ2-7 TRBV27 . CASSLSPGYEQYF TGTGCCAGCAGTTTATCCCCGGGCTACGAGCAGTACTTC
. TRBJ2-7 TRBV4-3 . CASSQVRYRDNYEQYF TGCGCCAGCAGCCAAGTACGGTACCGGGACAACTACGAGCAGTACTTC
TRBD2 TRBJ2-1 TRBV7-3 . CASSLTGTSGGIYNEQFF TGTGCCAGCAGCTTAACGGGGACTAGCGGGGGAATTTACAATGAGCAGTTCTTC
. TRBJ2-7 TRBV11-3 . CASSSAEGGNTYEQYF TGTGCCAGCAGCTCCGCGGAGGGGGGGAATACGTACGAGCAGTACTTC
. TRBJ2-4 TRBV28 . CASSLRLGNIQYF TGTGCCAGCAGTTTACGACTCGGGAACATTCAGTACTTC
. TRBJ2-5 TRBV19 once CASSIGYSGETQYF TGTGCCAGTAGTATCGGCTATTCCGGGGAGACCCAGTACTTC
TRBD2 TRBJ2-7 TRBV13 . CASSSGTSDNEQYF TGTGCCAGCAGCAGCGGGACTTCGGACAACGAGCAGTACTTC
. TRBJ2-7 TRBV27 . CASSLGSQYEQYF TGTGCCAGCAGTTTGGGCTCACAATACGAGCAGTACTTC
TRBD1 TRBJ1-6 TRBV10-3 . CAISEPGQGGSPLHF TGTGCCATCAGTGAGCCGGGACAGGGAGGATCACCCCTCCACTTT
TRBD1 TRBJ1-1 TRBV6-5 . CASSYWTGSGTEAFF TGTGCCAGCAGTTATTGGACAGGGTCGGGCACTGAAGCTTTCTTT
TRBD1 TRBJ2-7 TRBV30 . CAWTPGQGYEQYF TGTGCCTGGACCCCGGGACAGGGTTACGAGCAGTACTTC
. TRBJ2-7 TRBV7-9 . CASSLTPGTYEQYF TGTGCCAGCAGCTTAACGCCGGGAACCTACGAGCAGTACTTC
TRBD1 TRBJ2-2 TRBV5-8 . CASSFTGATGELFF TGTGCCAGCAGCTTTACAGGGGCCACCGGGGAGCTGTTTTTT
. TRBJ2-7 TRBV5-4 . CASSLFPGETYEQYF TGTGCCAGCAGCTTGTTTCCGGGAGAAACCTACGAGCAGTACTTC
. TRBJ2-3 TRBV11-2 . CASSLDLGVEAGRFPDTQYF TGTGCCAGCAGCTTAGATCTAGGAGTCGAAGCGGGCCGTTTTCCAGATACGCAGTATTTT
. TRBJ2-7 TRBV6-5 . CASRPSGTAYEQYF TGTGCCAGCAGACCTTCGGGGACCGCATACGAGCAGTACTTC
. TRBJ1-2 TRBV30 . CAWSYGGKDGYTF TGTGCCTGGAGTTACGGGGGCAAGGATGGCTACACCTTC
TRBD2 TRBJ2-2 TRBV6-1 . CASSEPGLVRFGELFF TGTGCCAGCAGTGAACCGGGACTAGTTAGGTTCGGGGAGCTGTTTTTT
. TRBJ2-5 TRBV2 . CASSRSALRETQYF TGTGCCAGCAGTCGTAGCGCCCTCCGGGAGACCCAGTACTTC
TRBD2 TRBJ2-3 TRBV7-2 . CASSSLGTSGTDTQYF TGTGCCAGCAGCTCACTTGGGACTAGCGGCACAGATACGCAGTATTTT
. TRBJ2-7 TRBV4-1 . CASSQEALSSYEQYF TGCGCCAGCAGCCAAGAGGCCCTAAGCTCCTACGAGCAGTACTTC
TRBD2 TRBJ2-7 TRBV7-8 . CASSLALAGGNLGYEQYF TGTGCCAGCAGCTTAGCGCTAGCGGGAGGGAACCTGGGCTACGAGCAGTACTTC
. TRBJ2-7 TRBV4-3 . CASSQFRGSYEQYF TGCGCCAGCAGCCAGTTCAGGGGAAGCTACGAGCAGTACTTC
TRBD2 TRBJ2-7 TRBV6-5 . CASRTNSGNYEQYF TGTGCCAGCAGAACGAATAGCGGGAACTACGAGCAGTACTTC
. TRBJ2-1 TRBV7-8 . CASSLGALGSEQFF TGTGCCAGCAGCTTAGGGGCCCTAGGCAGTGAGCAGTTCTTC
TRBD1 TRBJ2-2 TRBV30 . CAWSAGTGGLGELFF TGTGCCTGGAGTGCCGGGACAGGGGGTCTCGGGGAGCTGTTTTTT
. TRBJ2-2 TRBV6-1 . CASSDWDSSAGYTGELFF TGTGCCAGCAGTGACTGGGACTCTAGCGCGGGGTACACCGGGGAGCTGTTTTTT
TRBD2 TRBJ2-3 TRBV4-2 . CASSQVASGGPNESQYF TGTGCCAGCAGCCAAGTGGCTAGCGGGGGGCCCAATGAGTCGCAGTATTTT
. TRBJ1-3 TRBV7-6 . CASSPGTEGSGNTIYF TGTGCCAGCAGCCCCGGGACGGAAGGCTCTGGAAACACCATATATTTT
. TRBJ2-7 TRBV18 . CASSPPGPLYEQYF TGTGCCAGCTCACCCCCCGGTCCCCTCTACGAGCAGTACTTC
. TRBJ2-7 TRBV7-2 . CASSLEAPYEQYF TGTGCCAGCAGCTTAGAAGCGCCCTACGAGCAGTACTTC
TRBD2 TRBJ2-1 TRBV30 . CAWSSSGRTYNEQFF TGTGCCTGGAGTTCTAGCGGGAGAACCTACAATGAGCAGTTCTTC
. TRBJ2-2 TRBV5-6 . CASSFWQNTGELFF TGTGCCAGCAGCTTCTGGCAGAACACCGGGGAGCTGTTTTTT
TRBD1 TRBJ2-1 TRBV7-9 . CASTWDSYNEQFF TGTGCCAGCACCTGGGACAGTTACAATGAGCAGTTCTTC
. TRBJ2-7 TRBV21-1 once CASSKSAGMYYEQYF TGTGCCAGCAGCAAATCAGCGGGGATGTACTACGAGCAGTACTTC
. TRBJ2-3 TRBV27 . CASSTLDGNTDTQYF TGTGCCAGCAGTACACTCGACGGTAACACAGATACGCAGTATTTT
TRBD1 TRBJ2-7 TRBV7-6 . CASSLIAGQGAYEQYF TGTGCCAGCAGCCTGATCGCGGGACAGGGGGCCTACGAGCAGTACTTC
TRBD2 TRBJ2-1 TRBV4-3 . CASSHLVAGGNEQFF TGCGCCAGCAGCCACTTGGTTGCGGGGGGCAATGAGCAGTTCTTC
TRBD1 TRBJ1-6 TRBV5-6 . CASSLTGGGSPLHF TGTGCCAGCAGCCTGACAGGGGGCGGGTCACCCCTCCACTTT
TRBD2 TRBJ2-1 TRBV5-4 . CAIGGSGRAYNEQFF TGTGCCATCGGGGGGAGCGGGAGGGCTTACAATGAGCAGTTCTTC
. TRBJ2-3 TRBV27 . CASRGGTDTQYF TGTGCCAGCAGGGGGGGCACAGATACGCAGTATTTT
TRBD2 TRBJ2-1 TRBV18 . CASSPETSGTPYNEQFF TGTGCCAGCTCACCTGAGACTAGCGGGACCCCCTACAATGAGCAGTTCTTC
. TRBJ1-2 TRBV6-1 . CASSEGYGYTF TGTGCCAGCAGTGAGGGGTATGGCTACACCTTC
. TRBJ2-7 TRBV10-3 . CAISDAGTFYEQYF TGTGCCATCAGTGATGCAGGGACCTTCTACGAGCAGTACTTC
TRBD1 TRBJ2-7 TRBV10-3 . CAIIAKAGGEQYF TGTGCCATCATCGCGAAAGCAGGGGGCGAGCAGTACTTC
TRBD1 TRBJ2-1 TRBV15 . CATSNRQGSYNEQFF TGTGCCACCAGCAATAGACAGGGCTCCTACAATGAGCAGTTCTTC
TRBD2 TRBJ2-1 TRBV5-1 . CASSLTSGTYNEQFF TGCGCCAGCAGCTTAACCAGCGGGACCTACAATGAGCAGTTCTTC
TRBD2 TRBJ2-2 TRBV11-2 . CASSLGAGLAGVRTGELFF TGTGCCAGCAGCTTAGGCGCGGGACTAGCGGGAGTCCGCACCGGGGAGCTGTTTTTT
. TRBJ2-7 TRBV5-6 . CASSFGLGGEQYF TGTGCCAGCAGCTTCGGACTGGGGGGCGAGCAGTACTTC
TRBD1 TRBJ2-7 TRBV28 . CASSLDRAYYEQYF TGTGCCAGCAGTTTAGACAGGGCCTACTACGAGCAGTACTTC
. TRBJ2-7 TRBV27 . CASSLHRHYEQYF TGTGCCAGCAGTTTGCACAGGCACTACGAGCAGTACTTC